This entry describes one T cell receptor (beta chain). Its antigen remains unknown. This entry belongs to a study of cytomegalovirus exposure and HLA in healthy donors. General observations from the study: Presence/absence comparisons presumed near-even sequencing depth among donors. As a later analysis revealed, most CMV-associated TCR beta chains appeared HLA-restricted. Reports state that TCR beta sequences accurately predicted most subjects' HLA-A and HLA-B alleles. Analysis was carried out at a later point, and it linked a missense DCLRE1C variant to TCR beta V- and J-gene trimming.

PCR was performed using 60 Vbeta and 13 Jbeta primers. Generated by immunoSEQ multiplex PCR, the TCRdb table keeps only in-frame clones and is missing some. In all, the sample yields over 150,000 clones. CDR3 length equals 14 residues. Germline-derived CDR1 and CDR2 are SNHLY and FYNNEI. V lost 5 bases, J lost 0 bases, and 8 bases lay in between. This chain uses TRBV2 with TRBJ2-1; no clear D gene. Sequenced sample: PBMCs. The receptor was isolated from a boy aged 10-17 years in good health and CMV-seronegative. The DNA of the CDR3 is TGTGCCAGCAGTACACAGAGCTCCTACAATGAGCAGTTCTTC. Translated: CASSTQSSYNEQFF.